This T cell receptor (beta chain) was recovered during a study of blood T cell repertoires in COVID-19. Method: immunoSEQ multiplex PCR; TCRdb's copy keeps in-frame clones and lacks some. The top ten hold roughly 2.9% of the sample, which has some 300,000 clones, roughly 90% seen once. This receptor was obtained from a woman in her 50s who had been exposed to COVID-19. The sample comprised PBMCs or T cells enriched from blood (not recorded which).

Written as DNA, the CDR3 is TGTGCCACCAGCCGGAATTCCGGGACACTACTGAAAGCTTTCTTT. Translated: CATSRNSGTLLKAFF. V is TRBV15 and J is TRBJ1-1; perhaps TRBD1 as D (6 bases). With 5 bases removed from V and 9 bases from J, the gap between germline ends came to 22 bases. Germline-derived CDR1 and CDR2 are LNHNV and YYDKDF (reference sequence). The CDR3 has 15 amino acids.